This T cell receptor beta chain was obtained from a study of T cells in Graves' hyperthyroidism and ophthalmopathy (dated by TCRdb to about 2019). About the study as a whole: Peripheral blood samples were taken at the time of initial diagnosis, prior to any treatment. Once sampling was done, hyperthyroidism patients were given methimazole at a starting dose of 30 mg daily, whereas ophthalmopathy patients were given high-dose intravenous methylprednisolone. To identify TCR V-J signatures that set the groups apart, the researchers used a discovery cohort of 100 patients, made up of around 40 with Graves' ophthalmopathy and 57 with stable Graves' hyperthyroidism. Prospective prediction of ophthalmopathy was tested in an independent validation cohort of under 20 hyperthyroidism patients and some 17 patients who later progressed to ophthalmopathy. In addition, the study compared T-cell repertoires in thyroid tissue and in blood from six Graves' hyperthyroidism patients. The paper describes TCR Vbeta CDR3 sequencing of 135 peripheral blood samples, made up of 43 ophthalmopathy patients, 70 to 75 hyperthyroidism patients and around 17 progressor patients. For training and testing, the 100 or so patients in the discovery cohort were randomly divided in a 7:3 ratio. Results and caveats for the whole study, not just this receptor: Blood samples also contained most of the expanded thyroid clonotypes (frequency above 0.001), which suggests that blood repertoires may reflect thyroid immune responses. In validation, progression to ophthalmopathy was predicted by the model with 70.59% sensitivity and around 75% specificity, a median of approximately 6.5 months before onset. No statistical method was used to set the sample size in advance, and investigators knew the group allocation. A model built on a 13 V-J signature distinguished ophthalmopathy from stable hyperthyroidism, reaching 87.88% sensitivity and approximately 81% specificity in cross-validation and 80%/75% in testing.

TCR beta CDR3 regions were amplified from RNA transcripts. The TCR CDR3 was subjected to a first round of RT-PCR using the HTBI primer set and the Qiagen OneStep RT-PCR kit. Libraries were constructed in a second round of multiplex PCR, after which size selection and purification were carried out. Sequencing of the libraries was done on an Illumina HiSeq2000 using paired-end 100 bp reads. The study's processing was this. SOAPnuke was used to process the raw data, with reads discarded if the reads contained adapters or uncalled bases, had a mean Phred below 15, or lacked an exact constant-primer or identifier match. High-quality paired reads were merged using COPE v1.2.5, and each unique nucleotide sequence was defined as a clonotype. MiTCR v1.1 was used to align the clonotypes against IMGT TRBV, TRBD and TRBJ reference segments. Only V-J combinations with frequency above 0.0001, covering approximately 99% of repertoires, were analysed. The TCS score was defined as F50 (clonal expansion) divided by E x V (chaos), with BLOSUM62-based TCRdist calculated between CDR3 peptides within each V-J. Welch's t-statistics and random forest reduced several hundred V-J features to roughly 13, which were used in a naive Bayes classifier (R e1071). The public reads were reprocessed in TCRdb via fastp at Q25 and MiXCR, keeping in-frame beta chains. Rows are unified per CDR3 protein, each entry keeping the most common DNA and genes. These V and J calls derive from TCRdb rather than the authors' analysis. The table for this sample lists about 400,000 distinct CDR3 sequences; approximately 14% of them were counted only once. Around a quarter of the sample lies in the top ten.

The hyperthyroidism patients were between 18 and 65 years old and newly diagnosed, with a disease duration of less than 2 months. The study excluded patients with uncontrolled infections, other autoimmune diseases, pregnancy or lactation. Diagnoses were based on clinical symptoms, serum thyroxine and TRAb, thyroid ultrasound and orbital computed tomography. Blood from progressor patients was drawn when they were first diagnosed with hyperthyroidism, before any ophthalmopathy symptoms appeared. PBMCs were isolated from 10 ml of fresh peripheral blood by Ficoll-Paque density gradient centrifugation. Patients classed as progressors first received a Graves' hyperthyroidism diagnosis and then went on to develop ophthalmopathy during follow-up. Total RNA was extracted with Trizol reagent, and quality was checked on an Agilent 2100 Bioanalyzer. This clonotype was seen ten or more times. Its recognized antigen is unknown. No base qualities exist here, and no much larger clone lies one base off it.

The sample was blood. This clonotype originated in a woman aged 18-29 years with Graves' hyperthyroidism that later progressed to Graves' ophthalmopathy.

The DNA reads TGTGCCAGCAGTTACCGGACGGGGCCGGTTGACATTCAGTACTTC. This codes for CASSYRTGPVDIQYF. The chain links TRBV12-3 or TRBV12-4 with TRBJ2-4, with the D call perhaps TRBD1 or TRBD2, as 5 bases match in each case. From its cysteine to its phenylalanine, the CDR3 spans 15 amino acids. Left in the record is the CDR3 DNA by itself, 45 bases read in frame from the first base. V lost 4 bases and J lost 8 bases; the stretch between them is 18 bases long.